These T cell receptor beta chains were read from a single sample in a study of blood T cells in healthy people across ages. Using its own MiXCR run on the 5' RACE reads, TCRdb lists one record per CDR3 protein. The repertoire holds approximately 800,000 distinct CDR3 sequences, roughly 25% seen once, with about 3% in the top ten. The data also belong to a second study, concerning T cells of mothers and their children.

Input material: blood. Receptor source: a boy younger than 18 in good health. Each CDR3 is given without its conserved first and last residue. Only part of the rows carry a size: once, few, many, or a class if the clone is expanded.

V	size	J	length	CDR3
TRBV9	-	TRBJ2-6	13	ASRGSLRGANVLT
TRBV4-2	-	TRBJ2-5	11	ASSQDQGTGVY
TRBV12-3/TRBV12-4	few	TRBJ2-5	15	ASQLKARAGTQETQY
TRBV6-1	-	TRBJ2-3	16	VSSVSEGRRTSTDTQY
TRBV20-1	-	TRBJ1-5	11	SAPDGDNQPQH
TRBV27	-	TRBJ2-7	14	ASSLKPGTATYEQY
TRBV25-1	-	-	13	ASSEFYDRPYEQY
TRBV12-3/TRBV12-4	many	TRBJ2-5	11	ASRRDYPETQY
TRBV21-1	-	-	14	ASSKGGLAGYNEQF
TRBV7-3	-	TRBJ1-2	13	ASSTGAGSNYGYT
TRBV29-1	few	TRBJ2-7	14	SVEGGTVGVNYEQY
TRBV6-1	-	TRBJ2-5	14	ASSESSPGTKETQY
TRBV9	few	TRBJ2-1	13	ASSVAPAASDEQF
TRBV9	few	TRBJ2-7	13	ASSVGMTGSYEQY
TRBV15	-	TRBJ1-1	13	ATSTEDRENTEAF
TRBV7-9	few	TRBJ1-4	14	ASSLTRQGTNEKLF
TRBV5-5	many	TRBJ2-5	11	ASSFGPQETQY
TRBV5-4	-	TRBJ2-7	12	ASSLLGTTYEQY
TRBV4-1	-	TRBJ1-4	16	ASSPSLLSRAANEKLF
TRBV12-3/TRBV12-4	few	TRBJ2-5	9	ASSLAGPQY
TRBV10-3	-	TRBJ1-2	14	ATMGRTPERSYGYT
TRBV29-1	few	TRBJ1-2	7	SVEAGYT
TRBV27	once	-	13	ASSLGPGGVVEQF
TRBV12-3/TRBV12-4	-	TRBJ1-1	13	ASSPGTIMNTEAF
TRBV29-1	-	-	14	SVEAGFGEDPYEQY